This TCR beta chain was retrieved from a study of blood T cell repertoires in COVID-19. Background on the study: The United States, Italy and Spain provided the acute and convalescent COVID-19 samples. The cDNA or gDNA used as material had been derived from T cells, B-cell-depleted T cells, or PBMCs.

As processed by the authors: Reference gene primer amplification gave nucleated cell count estimates. TCRdb's table, derived via immunoSEQ multiplex PCR, lists solely in-frame clones and lacks some. V and J calls and clone size are given by that table; D and trimming were obtained from the DNA. The table shows 150,000 or so clones, with 75% to 90% occurring only once. This TCR derives from a man in his sixties with active or convalescent COVID-19. The specimen was peripheral blood.

Here the CDR3 reads CASSASTGGHGEQFF. Here the CDR3 DNA reads TGTGCCAGCAGCGCCTCGACAGGGGGGCATGGTGAGCAGTTCTTC. J is TRBJ2-1 and V is TRBV9; 9 bases fit TRBD1. This CDR3 is built from 15 residues. Germline loops: CDR1 SGDLS, CDR2 YYNGEE. Trimming cost V 3 bases and J 9 bases; bases outside gene matches: 10.